The rows below give T cell receptor beta chains drawn from one sample of a study of control samples from healthy donors and cancer patients. Generated by immunoSEQ multiplex PCR, the TCRdb table keeps only in-frame clones and is missing some. The repertoire holds about 180,000 clones, with approximately 92% as singletons. The source material was blood. The receptors shown here come from a man aged 25-40 years in good health. Each CDR3 is given with its conserved first and last residue. A D gene is named only where the DNA matches it firmly. Only some rows state a clone size, as once, few, many or a class for expanded clones.

d_call j_call clone_size v_call cdr3_length cdr3_nt cdr3_aa
TRBD2 TRBJ2-1 - TRBV11-1 15 TGTGCCAGCAGCTTAGGACTAGCGGGAGGTAATGAGCAGTTCTTC CASSLGLAGGNEQFF
TRBD1 TRBJ1-2 - TRBV19 15 TGTGCCAGTAGTCAGCAACCGTCGGGACAGGGGGGCTACACCTTC CASSQQPSGQGGYTF
- TRBJ1-1 - TRBV2 11 TGTGCCGGGAGGCTGAACACTGAAGCTTTCTTT CAGRLNTEAFF
- TRBJ2-1 few TRBV12-3/TRBV12-4 12 TGTGCCAGCAGTTCCGCCAGCAATGAGCAGTTCTTC CASSSASNEQFF
TRBD2 TRBJ2-7 - TRBV18 16 TGTGCCAGCTCACCAATTAGCGGGAGGGCCGGGTACGAGCAGTACTTC CASSPISGRAGYEQYF
- TRBJ2-1 - TRBV6-6 15 TGTGCCAGCAGTTACATCTACCTAAGGGAGAATGAGCAGTTCTTC CASSYIYLRENEQFF
TRBD1 TRBJ1-5 once TRBV19 15 TGTGCCAGTTGGGACAGGGAAAAGAGCAATCAGCCCCAGCATTTT CASWDREKSNQPQHF
- TRBJ1-2 - TRBV10-3 14 TGTGCCATCAGTGAAGGGGGGGCAGGGTATGGCTACACCTTC CAISEGGAGYGYTF
- TRBJ1-3 - TRBV28 13 TGTGCCAGCAGCACTCGCTCGAGAAACACCATATATTTT CASSTRSRNTIYF
- TRBJ2-7 - TRBV19 12 TGTGCCAGCCGGGGCCCGCGGGGCGAGCAGTACTTC CASRGPRGEQYF
TRBD1 TRBJ2-7 - TRBV7-2 14 TGTGCCAGCAGCTTAGATGCAGGGGGCTACGAGCAGTACTTC CASSLDAGGYEQYF
TRBD1 TRBJ1-1 - TRBV19 13 TGTGCCAGTTCACAGGGGGCGAACACTGAAGCTTTCTTT CASSQGANTEAFF
TRBD2 TRBJ2-7 - TRBV28 15 TGTGCCAGCAGTTTGACTAGCGGGCTTCACTACGGGCAGTACTTC CASSLTSGLHYGQYF
TRBD1 TRBJ1-6 - TRBV11-2 15 TGTGCCAGCACCTTGACAGGGCGAAAAAATTCACCCCTCCACTTT CASTLTGRKNSPLHF
TRBD1 TRBJ2-7 - TRBV5-1 16 TGCGCCAGCAGCTTGGATGCTAGGGGACAGGGTGTCGAGCAGTACTTC CASSLDARGQGVEQYF
- TRBJ2-7 - TRBV19 15 TGTGCCAGTAGTATAGATACAGGACCCTCGGACGAGCAGTACTTC CASSIDTGPSDEQYF
TRBD2 TRBJ2-1 - TRBV5-1 16 TGCGCCAGCAGCTTGAATAGCGGGAGAGTCTACAATGAGCAGTTCTTC CASSLNSGRVYNEQFF
- TRBJ2-3 once TRBV6-1 14 TGTGCCAGCAGTCCCAAGGCAGCCACAGATACGCAGTATTTT CASSPKAATDTQYF
TRBD2 TRBJ2-1 - TRBV2 15 TGTGCCAGCAGCTTACTAGCGGACTCCTACAATGAGCAGTTCTTC CASSLLADSYNEQFF
TRBD1 TRBJ1-2 - TRBV12-5 15 TGTGCTAGTGGTTCACAAACCGGGACAGTCTATGGCTACACCTTC CASGSQTGTVYGYTF
- TRBJ1-1 - TRBV19 13 TGTGCCAGTAGTGTACTCAGGGCCGGAAGGGCTTTCTTT CASSVLRAGRAFF
- TRBJ1-1 - TRBV11-2 13 TGTGCCAGCGAGGGATTGTTAACCACTGAAGCTTTCTTT CASEGLLTTEAFF
TRBD2 TRBJ2-1 - TRBV24-1 14 TGTGCCACCCTAGCGGGAGGGTCCTACAATGAGCAGTTCTTC CATLAGGSYNEQFF
TRBD1 TRBJ1-2 - TRBV5-1 13 TGCGCCAGCAGTTCTCAGGGGGCTAGCGGCTACACCTTC CASSSQGASGYTF
- TRBJ1-6 - TRBV7-9 16 TGTGCCAGCAGCTTAGCTTTAGGTGGAGAGTATTCACCCCTCCACTTT CASSLALGGEYSPLHF
- TRBJ1-1 - TRBV5-5 16 TGTGCCAGCAGCTTGTCCCTACAAGGAAGGGACACTGAAGCTTTCTTT CASSLSLQGRDTEAFF
- TRBJ2-3 - TRBV4-3 14 TGCGCCAGCAGCACCCAGGACAACACAGATACGCAGTATTTT CASSTQDNTDTQYF
- TRBJ2-1 once TRBV4-1 11 TGCGCCAGCAGCCAAGATAGTAGGCAGTTCTTC CASSQDSRQFF